These 21 T cell receptor beta chains share one sample of origin, sequenced in a study of CD8+ T cells in alopecia areata. RNA, once extracted, was reverse transcribed into cDNA for use as the sequencing template. Sequencing was performed with immunoSEQ multiplex PCR; in TCRdb, only in-frame clones are kept and a portion is missing. The sample includes under 95,000 clones, 60% to 80% seen only once; the top ten take 15% to 20%. As to treatment: oral pan-JAK inhibitor, 5-10 mg twice daily. The material sequenced was CD8+ T cells sorted from blood, taken between weeks 44 and 45, from a patient treated with tofacitinib. These receptors all come from a human donor with alopecia areata.

As to this clone: A read error may account for a junction end that differs from germline. The same CDR3 arises from other DNA sequences in this sample as well. V and J are TRBV5-6 and TRBJ1-1; D possibly corresponds to TRBD1 (5 bases). Germline V CDR1 and CDR2: SGHDT, YYEEEE. The length of the CDR3 is 15 residues. This CDR3 reads CASSNDRILGTEAFF. The DNA for the CDR3 is TGTGCCAGCAGCAACGACCGAATTTTGGGGACTGAAGCTTTTTTT.

This clone was detected only a few times. The CDR3 nucleotides read TGCAGCGTTGAAGATGGCCAGGTCAACACTGAAGCTTTCTTT. Translating it yields CSVEDGQVNTEAFF. The chain couples TRBV29-1 to TRBJ1-1; D uncertain. The CDR3 runs 14 residues. With 0 bases removed from V and 2 bases from J, the gap between germline ends came to 10 bases. The V gene's germline CDR1 is SQVTM and CDR2 ANQGSEA.

V usage is TRBV6-1 and J usage is TRBJ1-1; TRBD1 is a possible D gene (5 bases). Germline loops: CDR1 MNHNS, CDR2 SASEGT. Trimming removed 2 bases at V and 5 bases at J, with 15 bases between. This CDR3 is 15 amino acids long. Here the CDR3 DNA reads TGTGCCAGCAGTGAAAAAAGGGGAAGGAAAACTGAAGCTTTCTTT. Protein sequence: CASSEKRGRKTEAFF.

This clone was seen just once. The chain uses TRBV15 and TRBJ2-1; 10 positions agree with TRBD2. This CDR3 comprises 16 residues. The germline V gene encodes CDR1 LNHNV and CDR2 YYDKDF (reference sequence). V dropped 3 bases and J dropped 5; count of bases not matched to a gene: 7. The CDR3 region is CATSRGAGGTDNEQFF. CDR3 in DNA: TGTGCCACCAGCAGGGGAGCGGGGGGGACTGACAATGAGCAGTTCTTC.

The J gene is TRBJ2-3, the V gene TRBV9; TRBD2 is a possible D gene (5 bases). The germline CDR1 and CDR2 sequences are SGDLS and YYNGEE. V lost 0 bases and J lost 0, with 5 bases in between. There are 14 residues in the CDR3. The CDR3 sequence: CASSVGTSTDTQYF. The DNA for the CDR3 is TGTGCCAGCAGCGTAGGGACTAGCACAGATACGCAGTATTTT.

This clone has a single count. This chain links TRBV2 with TRBJ1-5; D is unclear. The V gene lost 6 bases and the J gene lost 3 bases, with 9 bases spanning the gap. Germline values: CDR1 SNHLY, CDR2 FYNNEI. CDR3 length: 13 residues. CDR3 protein: CASRQRNNQPQHF. In DNA, the CDR3 is TGTGCCAGCAGACAGCGCAACAATCAGCCCCAGCATTTT.

This chain uses TRBV29-1 with TRBJ2-5; 7 bases map to TRBD1. CDR1 SQVTM and CDR2 ANQGSEA come from the germline V gene. The CDR3 spans 13 residues. J gave up 4 bases and V 3 bases, and 5 bases lay outside the gene matches. The CDR3: CSVERQGVETQYF. The CDR3, as DNA: TGCAGCGTTGAGCGGCAGGGGGTAGAGACCCAGTACTTC.

In this sample, this clone turned up a few times. The chain employs TRBV6-6 and TRBJ2-1; 9 bases agree with TRBD1. Trimming cost V 7 bases and J 8 bases; bases outside gene matches: 6. CDR1 is MNHNY, CDR2 SVGAGI, per germline (reference sequence). CDR3 length: 13 amino acids. The CDR3 protein is CASTRDRADEQFF. The CDR3 nucleotides are TGTGCCAGCACCAGGGACAGGGCGGATGAGCAGTTCTTC.

The rearrangement joins TRBV4-1 to TRBJ1-4; D uncertain. V was pared by 0 bases and J by 5 bases, with 13 bases between. The CDR3 consists of 16 residues. Germline CDR1 and CDR2: MGHRA and YSYEKL. As DNA, the CDR3 is TGCGCCAGCAGCCAAGAAGGTCCCCTTGGAAATGAAAAACTGTTTTTT. Translating gives CASSQEGPLGNEKLFF.

The chain joins TRBV30 to TRBJ2-1; 14 positions agree with TRBD2. J gave up 8 bases and V 5 bases, and 5 bases lay outside the gene matches. The germline gives CDR1 GTSNPN, CDR2 SVGIG (reference sequence). The CDR3 loop spans 14 amino acids. As DNA, the CDR3 is TGTGCCTGGGACGGACTAGCGGGGGGCCATGAGCAGTTCTTC. Amino acids: CAWDGLAGGHEQFF.

This chain joins TRBV25-1 and TRBJ1-5; D gene uncertain. The V gene lost 7 bases and the J gene lost 0 bases, with 13 bases spanning the gap. Germline V gene lookup returns CDR1 MGHDK and CDR2 SYGVNS. The CDR3 covers 15 residues. CDR3 loop: CASIGSLHSNQPQHF. CDR3 bases: TGTGCCAGCATAGGGTCCCTACATAGCAATCAGCCCCAGCATTTT.

This chain uses TRBV7-6 with TRBJ2-7; TRBD2 is a possible D gene (5 bases). Germline loops: CDR1 SGHVS, CDR2 FNYEAQ. The ends were cut back, 2 bases at V and 7 bases at J, with 15 bases in the middle. This CDR3 is 14 amino acids long. This chain's CDR3 is CASSLTEATEEQYF. CDR3 sequence (DNA): TGTGCCAGCAGCTTAACGGAGGCCACGGAAGAGCAGTACTTC.

The chain uses TRBV28 and TRBJ1-1; D is unclear. CDR3 length equals 13 residues. Germline V lookup: CDR1 MDHEN, CDR2 SYDVKM. V was trimmed by 3 bases and J by 0 bases, leaving 5 bases between them. The CDR3 protein is CASSFWVNTEAFF. The DNA for the CDR3 is TGTGCCAGCAGTTTCTGGGTGAACACTGAAGCTTTCTTT.

This rearrangement joins TRBV4-3 to TRBJ2-1; TRBD1 might be the D (6 bases). V gave up 0 bases and J gave up 5 bases, with 14 bases separating them. The germline CDR1 and CDR2 sequences are LGHNA and YSLEER. CDR3 length: 16 residues. The CDR3 DNA reads as TGCGCCAGCAGCCAAGATAGGCAGGGGACGAACAATGAGCAGTTCTTC. It specifies CASSQDRQGTNNEQFF.

V usage is TRBV6-1 and J usage is TRBJ1-1; D not certain. V lost 3 bases, J lost 3 bases, and 2 bases lay in between. CDR1 and CDR2 from the germline V gene are MNHNS and SASEGT. The CDR3 sequence is 11 residues long. CDR3 nucleotides: TGTGCCAGCAGTGAGTACACTGAAGCTTTCTTT. It is translated as CASSEYTEAFF.

The V call is TRBV2, the J call TRBJ2-7; no reliable D call. CDR1 and CDR2 from the germline V gene are SNHLY and FYNNEI. CDR3 length: 12 amino acids. The CDR3 sequence: CVTIKKSYEQYF. The CDR3 region has the DNA TGTGTCACAATTAAAAAGTCCTACGAGCAGTACTTC.

The chain links TRBV11-2 to TRBJ2-1; D gene ambiguous. The CDR3 length is 15 residues. Deletions cut 2 bases from V and 4 bases from J, with 12 bases between. Germline CDR1 SGHAT, CDR2 FQNNGV. The DNA of the CDR3 is TGTGCCAGCAGCTTAAGGCCTCCGGAATACAATGAGCAGTTCTTC. Its protein product is CASSLRPPEYNEQFF.

Only one count was recorded for this clone. The chain combines TRBV4-3 with TRBJ2-7; TRBD1 might be the D (6 bases). With 1 base removed from V and 5 bases from J, the gap between germline ends came to 9 bases. There are 13 residues in the CDR3. The germline V gene has CDR1 LGHNA and CDR2 YSLEER. CDR3 protein: CASSQVTGHEQYF. CDR3 DNA sequence: TGCGCCAGCAGCCAAGTAACAGGGCACGAGCAGTACTTC.

This clone appeared a few times. The CDR3 region is CASSPTSWEQFF. For the CDR3, the DNA is TGTGCCAGCAGCCCGACTAGTTGGGAGCAGTTCTTC. The J gene is TRBJ2-1, the V gene TRBV14; a possible D gene is TRBD2 (6 bases). The CDR3 is made up of 12 amino acids. Germline assignment: CDR1 SGHDN and CDR2 FVKESK. The V end was cut by 4 bases, the J end by 10 bases, with 11 bases between.

The chain recombines TRBV5-4 with TRBJ1-2; tentatively, D is TRBD1 (5 bases). Germline assignment: CDR1 SGHNT and CDR2 YYREEE (reference sequence). V lost 2 bases to trimming and J lost 7 bases, with 15 bases between them. The CDR3 contains 14 residues. The CDR3 loop is CASSLGLGGGGYTF. The CDR3 DNA reads as TGTGCCAGCAGCTTAGGCCTTGGGGGAGGTGGCTACACCTTC. The complete variable domain, with remaining parts taken from reference TRBV5-4 and TRBJ1-2, reads ETGVTQSPTHLIKTRGQQVTLRCSSQSGHNTVSWYQQALGQGPQFIFQYYREEENGRGNFPPRFSGLQFPNYSSELNVNALELDDSALYLCASSLGLGGGGYTFGSGTRLTVV.

The chain joins TRBV15 to TRBJ2-2, with a possible D match to TRBD2 (5 bases). CDR1 is LNHNV, CDR2 YYDKDF, per germline (reference sequence). The CDR3 runs to 16 residues. Trimming shortened V by 1 base and J by 7 bases, and 16 bases separated the two germline ends. CDR3: CATSRVRGMLLGELFF. The CDR3 region has the DNA TGTGCCACCAGCAGAGTTCGGGGAATGCTTCTCGGGGAGCTGTTTTTT.